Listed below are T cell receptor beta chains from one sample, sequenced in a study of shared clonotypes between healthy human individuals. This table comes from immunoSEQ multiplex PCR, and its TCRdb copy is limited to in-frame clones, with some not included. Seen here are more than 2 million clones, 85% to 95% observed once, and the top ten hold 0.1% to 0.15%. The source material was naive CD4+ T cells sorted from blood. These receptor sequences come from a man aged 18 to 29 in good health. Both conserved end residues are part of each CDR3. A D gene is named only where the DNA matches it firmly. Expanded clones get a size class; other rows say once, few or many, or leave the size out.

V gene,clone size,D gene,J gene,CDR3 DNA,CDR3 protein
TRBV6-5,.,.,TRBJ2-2,TGTGCCAGCAGTAAACTAGGATCAAACACCGGGGAGCTGTTTTTT,CASSKLGSNTGELFF
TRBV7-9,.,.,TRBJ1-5,TGTGCCAGCAGCTTATGGCAAAATCAGCCCCAGCATTTT,CASSLWQNQPQHF
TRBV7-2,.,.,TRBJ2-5,TGTGCCAGCAGCTTAGAAGTAGCGGCCCAAGAGACCCAGTACTTC,CASSLEVAAQETQYF
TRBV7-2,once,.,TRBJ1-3,TGTGCCAGCAGCTTACAGCCAGGCGTCTCTGGAAACACCATATATTTT,CASSLQPGVSGNTIYF
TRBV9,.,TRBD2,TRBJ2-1,TGTGCCAGCACCTCAGCGGGGGGGCTCTACAATGAGCAGTTCTTC,CASTSAGGLYNEQFF
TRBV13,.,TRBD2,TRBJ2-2,TGTGCCAGCAGCAGGACTAGCGGGAGGGCTTCTGGCGGGGAGCTGTTTTTT,CASSRTSGRASGGELFF
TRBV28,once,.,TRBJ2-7,TGTGCCAGCAGTATTCGACAGTTAACCTACGAGCAGTACTTC,CASSIRQLTYEQYF
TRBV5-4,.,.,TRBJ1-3,TGTGCCAGCAGCTCCCCTAAACAGGGACCTGGAAACACCATATATTTT,CASSSPKQGPGNTIYF
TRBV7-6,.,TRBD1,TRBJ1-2,TGTGCCAGCAGCTTAGCGCAAGGGACAGGGGGTGGCTACACCTTC,CASSLAQGTGGGYTF
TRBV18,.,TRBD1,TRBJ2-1,TGTGCCAGCGCCTATCTAGGGACAGGGGGTGACGGTGAGCAGTTCTTC,CASAYLGTGGDGEQFF
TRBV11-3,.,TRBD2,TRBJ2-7,TGTGCCAGCAGTCCCGGACTAGCGGGAGAACAGTACTTC,CASSPGLAGEQYF
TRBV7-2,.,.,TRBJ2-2,TGTGCCAGCAGCTTGGGGCGGCCGAACACCGGGGAGCTGTTTTTT,CASSLGRPNTGELFF
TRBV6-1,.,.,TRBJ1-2,TGTGCCAGCAGTGACCGGTCTTGGTATGGCTACACCTTC,CASSDRSWYGYTF
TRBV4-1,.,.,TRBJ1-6,TGCGCCAGCAGCCAAGATCCCCTAAGCTCCTATAATTCACCCCTCCACTTT,CASSQDPLSSYNSPLHF
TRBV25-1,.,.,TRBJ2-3,TGTGCCAGCAGTGTCCCCGGGACCACAGATACGCAGTATTTT,CASSVPGTTDTQYF
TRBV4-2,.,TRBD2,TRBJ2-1,TGTGCCAGCAGCCAACTAGGACTAGCGGGTTCCTCGGGTCGCAATGAGCAGTTCTTC,CASSQLGLAGSSGRNEQFF
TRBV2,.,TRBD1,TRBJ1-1,TGTGCCAGCAGCCGAACCAGGGGGCCTGGGAACACTGAAGCTTTTTTT,CASSRTRGPGNTEAFF
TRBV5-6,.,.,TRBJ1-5,TGTGCCAGCAGCGTACAGGGCAACAATCAGCCCCAGCATTTT,CASSVQGNNQPQHF
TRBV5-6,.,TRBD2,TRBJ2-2,TGTGCCAGCAGCTTTCTTAGCGGGAGGGCCGCCGGGGAGCTGTTTTTT,CASSFLSGRAAGELFF
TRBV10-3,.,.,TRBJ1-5,TGTGCCATCAGCGAGTCTAATCAGCCCCAGCATTTT,CAISESNQPQHF
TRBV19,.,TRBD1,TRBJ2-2,TGTGCCAGTAGTATAGGGGACAGGGTGAACGGGGAGCTGTTTTTT,CASSIGDRVNGELFF
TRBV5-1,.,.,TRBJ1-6,TGCGCCAGCAGTGGGGGATTGAATGATTCACCCCTCCACTTT,CASSGGLNDSPLHF
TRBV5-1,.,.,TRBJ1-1,TGCGCCAGCAGCTTGGTTGCGGACACTGAAGCTTTCTTT,CASSLVADTEAFF
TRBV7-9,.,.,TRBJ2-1,TGTGCCAGCAGCTTAGGCGGACAGCTCTCCTACAATGAGCAGTTCTTC,CASSLGGQLSYNEQFF
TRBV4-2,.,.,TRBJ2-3,TGTGCCAGCAGCCAAGGTCCTTTCGGGACCCGAGGCGGAGATACGCAGTATTTT,CASSQGPFGTRGGDTQYF
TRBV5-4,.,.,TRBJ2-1,TGTGCCAGCAGCTTGGTAGCAAGCTCCTACAATGAGCAGTTCTTC,CASSLVASSYNEQFF
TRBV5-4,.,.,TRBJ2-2,TGTGCCAGCAGCTTGTATGGCCAGGGCGGAACCGGGGAGCTGTTTTTT,CASSLYGQGGTGELFF
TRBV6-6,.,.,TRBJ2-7,TGTGCCAGCAGTTACCGCGGGGGCAATGCCTACGAGCAGTACTTC,CASSYRGGNAYEQYF
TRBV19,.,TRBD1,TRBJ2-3,TGTGCCACCGAGACAGGGGGTACTACGACGCAGTATTTT,CATETGGTTTQYF
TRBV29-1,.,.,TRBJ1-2,TGCAGCGTTGATAGGGACTATGGCTACACCTTC,CSVDRDYGYTF
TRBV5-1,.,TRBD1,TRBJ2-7,TGCGCCAGCAGCTGGCAACCGACGGGACAGGGGTCCTCCTACGAGCAGTACTTC,CASSWQPTGQGSSYEQYF
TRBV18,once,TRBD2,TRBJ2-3,TGTGCCAGCTCACCACCCTTAGCGGGAGAAGGAGATACGCAGTATTTT,CASSPPLAGEGDTQYF
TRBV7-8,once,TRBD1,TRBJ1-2,TGTGCCAGCAGCGTAACCGGGACAGGGGGCTACTATGGCTACACCTTC,CASSVTGTGGYYGYTF
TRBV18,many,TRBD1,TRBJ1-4,TGTGCCAGCTCATCGGGACAGAATAACAATGAAAAACTGTTTTTT,CASSSGQNNNEKLFF
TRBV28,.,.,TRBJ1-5,TGTGCCAGCATTCCTGGCCCCGATCAGCCCCAGCATTTT,CASIPGPDQPQHF
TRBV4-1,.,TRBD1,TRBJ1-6,TGCGCCAGCAGCCAGACAGGGAGCTCCTATAATTCACCCCTCCACTTT,CASSQTGSSYNSPLHF
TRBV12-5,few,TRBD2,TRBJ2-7,TGTGCTAGTGGTTTGATCGGGGGGATATACGAGCAGTACTTC,CASGLIGGIYEQYF
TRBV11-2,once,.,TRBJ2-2,TGTGCCAGCTGGGAGGGGGACAGATACACCGGGGAGCTGTTTTTT,CASWEGDRYTGELFF
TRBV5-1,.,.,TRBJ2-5,TGCGCCAGCAGCACGGGATGGTTTAAAGAGACCCAGTACTTC,CASSTGWFKETQYF
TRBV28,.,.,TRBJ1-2,TGTGCCAGCAGTCCCGGGTTCTATGGCTACACCTTC,CASSPGFYGYTF
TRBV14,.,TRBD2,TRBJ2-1,TGTGCCAGCAGCCAGCTAGCGGGAGTATTTAATGAGCAGTTCTTC,CASSQLAGVFNEQFF
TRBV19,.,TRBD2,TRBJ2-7,TGTGCCAGTAGTATGACTAGCGGGAAAGGCCCCTACGAGCAGTACTTC,CASSMTSGKGPYEQYF
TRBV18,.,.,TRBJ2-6,TGTGCCACCCCAGACACAAAACTAGGGACCAACGTCCTGACTTTC,CATPDTKLGTNVLTF
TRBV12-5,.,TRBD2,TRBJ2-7,TGTGCTAGTGGTCCCCAGACTAGCGGCTACGAGCAGTACTTC,CASGPQTSGYEQYF
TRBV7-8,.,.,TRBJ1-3,TGTGCCAGCAGCTTAGTTCCGGGGAGCTCTGGAAACACCATATATTTT,CASSLVPGSSGNTIYF
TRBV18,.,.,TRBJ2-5,TGTGCCAGCTCACCACCAACAGGTCAAGAGACCCAGTACTTC,CASSPPTGQETQYF
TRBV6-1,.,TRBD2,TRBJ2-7,TGTGCCAGCACACTAGCGGGGGGCAAGTCCTACGAGCAGTACTTC,CASTLAGGKSYEQYF
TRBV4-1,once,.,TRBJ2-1,TGCGCCAGCAGCCAGTCCAGCAACGGGAATGAGCAGTTCTTC,CASSQSSNGNEQFF
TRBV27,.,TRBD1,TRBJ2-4,TGTGCCAGCAGTTTGGCCGGGACAGCTTCCAACATTCAGTACTTC,CASSLAGTASNIQYF
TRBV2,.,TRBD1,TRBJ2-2,TGTGCCAGCAGTGGGACAGGGGACACCGGGGAGCTGTTTTTT,CASSGTGDTGELFF
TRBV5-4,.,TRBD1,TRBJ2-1,TGTGCCAGCAGCTGGCAGGGGGCGTCCTACAATGAGCAGTTCTTC,CASSWQGASYNEQFF
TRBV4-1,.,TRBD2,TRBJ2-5,TGCGCCAGCAGCCAGGGACTACTGGAGACCCAGTACTTC,CASSQGLLETQYF
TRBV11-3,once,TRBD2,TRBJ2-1,TGTGCCAGCAGCCGAAGAGGACTAGGTAACAATGAGCAGTTCTTC,CASSRRGLGNNEQFF
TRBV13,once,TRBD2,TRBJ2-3,TGTGCCAGCAGCTTAATGGGGGGGAGCACAGATACGCAGTATTTT,CASSLMGGSTDTQYF